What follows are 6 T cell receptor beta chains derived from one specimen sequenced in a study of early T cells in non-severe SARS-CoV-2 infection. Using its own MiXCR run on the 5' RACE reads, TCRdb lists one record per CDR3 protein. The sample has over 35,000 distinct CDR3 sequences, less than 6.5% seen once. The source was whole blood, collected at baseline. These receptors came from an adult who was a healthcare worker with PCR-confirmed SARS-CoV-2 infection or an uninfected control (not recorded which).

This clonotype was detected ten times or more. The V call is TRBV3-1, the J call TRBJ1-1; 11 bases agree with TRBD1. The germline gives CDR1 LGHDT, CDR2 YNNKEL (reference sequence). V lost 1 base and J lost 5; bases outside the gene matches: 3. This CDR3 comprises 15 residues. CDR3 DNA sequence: TGTGCCAGCAGCCAAGTCGGACAGGGGGCAACTGAAGCTTTCTTT. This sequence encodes CASSQVGQGATEAFF.

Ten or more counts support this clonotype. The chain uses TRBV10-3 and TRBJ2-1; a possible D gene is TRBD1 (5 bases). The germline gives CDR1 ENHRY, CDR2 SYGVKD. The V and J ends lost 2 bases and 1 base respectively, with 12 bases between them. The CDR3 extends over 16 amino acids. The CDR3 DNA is TGTGCCATCAGTGAGAAGGGGTTGGGTTCCTACAATGAGCAGTTCTTC. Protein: CAISEKGLGSYNEQFF.

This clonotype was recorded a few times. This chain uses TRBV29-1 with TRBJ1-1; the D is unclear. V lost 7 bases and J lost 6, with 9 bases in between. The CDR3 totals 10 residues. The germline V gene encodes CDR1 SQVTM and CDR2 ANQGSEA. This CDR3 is CSAEWAEAFF. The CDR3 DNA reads TGCAGCGCTGAGTGGGCTGAAGCTTTCTTT.

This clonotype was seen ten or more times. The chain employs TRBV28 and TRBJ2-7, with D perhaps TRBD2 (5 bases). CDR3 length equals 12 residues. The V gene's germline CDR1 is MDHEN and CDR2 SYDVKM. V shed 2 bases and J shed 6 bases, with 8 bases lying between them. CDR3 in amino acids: CASSLQRGEQYF. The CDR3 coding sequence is TGTGCCAGCAGTTTACAACGGGGCGAGCAGTACTTC.

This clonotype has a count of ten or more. The CDR3 region is CASILAGASYNEQFF. The CDR3 DNA sequence: TGTGCCAGCATCCTAGCGGGGGCAAGCTACAATGAGCAGTTCTTC. V and J are TRBV28 and TRBJ2-1; 10 bases match TRBD2. V gave up 7 bases and J gave up 3 bases; unmatched junction bases: 6. The germline gives CDR1 MDHEN, CDR2 SYDVKM. The CDR3 extends over 15 amino acids.

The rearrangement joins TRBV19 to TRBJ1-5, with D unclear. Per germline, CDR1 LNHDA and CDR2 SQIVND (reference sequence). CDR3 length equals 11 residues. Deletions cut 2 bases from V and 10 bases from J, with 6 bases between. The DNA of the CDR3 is TGTGCCAGTAGTATAAGCGGTCCCCAGCATTTT. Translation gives CASSISGPQHF.